This note documents a single T cell receptor beta chain sequence. This entry is derived from a study of CD4 T cells in relation to SARS-CoV-2 and coronaviruses. Before the COVID-19 pandemic, during about 2010-2018, CD4+ T cells were taken from unexposed donors. Only in-frame clones appear in the TCRdb table, and some are missing; sequencing was by immunoSEQ multiplex PCR. This table has about 70,000 clones, 87% appearing once. Germline V gives CDR1 SNHLY, CDR2 FYNNEI. With 3 bases removed from V and 6 bases from J, the gap between germline ends came to 8 bases. The CDR3 loop spans 12 amino acids. The chain employs TRBV2 and TRBJ1-2; the D is unclear. The TCR originated in a human donor in good health. Specimen: memory CD4+ T cells from PBMCs. CDR3 sequence reads: CASSESRDGYTF. CDR3 DNA sequence: TGTGCCAGCAGTGAGAGTCGGGATGGCTACACCTTC.